This TCR beta chain was found in a study of cytomegalovirus exposure and HLA in healthy donors. Study-wide background: An analysis done earlier identified 95 million to 140 million unique TCR beta sequences from about 179 million T cells.

Participants comprised healthy donors of bone marrow. Notes on the study in general: Accurate prediction of most subjects' HLA-A and HLA-B alleles from TCR beta sequences was reported.

Turning to this clone: Antigen: not known.

This CDR3 is 17 amino acids long. Trimming pared 5 bases from V and 0 bases from J, leaving 16 bases between. Germline V gene data show CDR1 as MDHEN and CDR2 as SYDVKM. The PCR ran on 60 Vbeta and 13 Jbeta primers. Data came from immunoSEQ multiplex PCR; TCRdb stores just in-frame clones and leaves some out. The sample has roughly 100,000 clones, over 70% seen once. The source of this sequence is a woman aged 40 to 55 in good health and CMV-seropositive. Material: PBMCs. The chain employs TRBV28 and TRBJ2-2, with D maybe TRBD2 (5 bases). This chain's CDR3 is CASSRRASLTNTGELFF. Written as DNA, the CDR3 is TGTGCCAGCAGTCGGCGGGCCTCCCTTACGAACACCGGGGAGCTGTTTTTT.